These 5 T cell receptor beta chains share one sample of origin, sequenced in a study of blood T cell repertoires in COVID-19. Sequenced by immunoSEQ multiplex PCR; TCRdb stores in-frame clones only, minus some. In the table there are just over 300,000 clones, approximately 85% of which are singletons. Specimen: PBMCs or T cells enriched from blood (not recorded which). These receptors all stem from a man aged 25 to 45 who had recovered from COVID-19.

The CDR3 nucleotides read TGCGCCAGCAGCCTTCCGGGACAGTCCTACGAGCAGTACTTC. Protein product: CASSLPGQSYEQYF. The rearrangement joins TRBV4-1 to TRBJ2-7, with 7 bases aligning to TRBD1. Germline V CDR1 and CDR2: MGHRA, YSYEKL. With V trimmed by 4 bases and J by 1 base, 4 bases remained unmatched. The CDR3 is 14 residues long.

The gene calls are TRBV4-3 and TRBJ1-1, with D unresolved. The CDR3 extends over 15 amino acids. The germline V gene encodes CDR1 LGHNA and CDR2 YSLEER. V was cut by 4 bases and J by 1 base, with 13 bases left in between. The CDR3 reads CASSRARTTNTEAFF. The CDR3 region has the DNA TGCGCCAGCAGCCGGGCGCGAACAACGAACACTGAAGCTTTCTTT.

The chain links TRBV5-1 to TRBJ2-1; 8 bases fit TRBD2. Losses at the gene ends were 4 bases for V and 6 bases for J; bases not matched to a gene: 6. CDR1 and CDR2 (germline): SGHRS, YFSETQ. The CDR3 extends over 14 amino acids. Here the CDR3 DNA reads TGCGCCAGCAGCCCCGGGGGGGGACCCAATGAGCAGTTCTTC. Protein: CASSPGGGPNEQFF.

The CDR3 sequence: CASSPHQRTEAFF. In DNA form, the CDR3 reads TGTGCCAGCAGCCCCCACCAGAGGACTGAAGCTTTCTTT. The chain joins TRBV7-9 to TRBJ1-1; D call uncertain. The CDR3 is made up of 13 amino acids. The V gene lost 5 bases and the J gene lost 5 bases, with 12 bases spanning the gap. Looked up from germline, CDR1 is SEHNR and CDR2 is FQNEAQ (reference sequence).

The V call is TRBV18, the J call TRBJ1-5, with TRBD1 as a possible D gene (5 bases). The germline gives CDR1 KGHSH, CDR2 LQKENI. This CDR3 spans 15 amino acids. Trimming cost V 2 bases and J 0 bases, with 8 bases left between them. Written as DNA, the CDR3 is TGTGCCAGCTCACCATGGGGGGGTAGCAATCAGCCCCAGCATTTT. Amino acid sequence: CASSPWGGSNQPQHF.